This T cell receptor (beta chain) was identified during a study of technical replicates of blood from a handful of donors. Germline lookup yields CDR1 SGHTA and CDR2 FQGNSA. The CDR3 totals 15 residues. V lost 2 bases, J lost 1 base, and 2 bases stayed unmatched. The data were produced by immunoSEQ multiplex PCR, yet TCRdb's version contains in-frame clones alone and is incomplete. The data hold 55,000 to 65,000 clones, with approximately 86% observed a single time. The TCR originated in a human donor in good health. Some clones in this sample may be carry-over from other donors' samples. Sequenced input: PBMCs. J is TRBJ2-7 and V is TRBV7-2; 10 bases line up with TRBD2. CDR3: CASSLLLAGSYEQYF. The CDR3 region has the DNA TGTGCCAGCAGCTTATTACTAGCGGGGTCCTACGAGCAGTACTTC.